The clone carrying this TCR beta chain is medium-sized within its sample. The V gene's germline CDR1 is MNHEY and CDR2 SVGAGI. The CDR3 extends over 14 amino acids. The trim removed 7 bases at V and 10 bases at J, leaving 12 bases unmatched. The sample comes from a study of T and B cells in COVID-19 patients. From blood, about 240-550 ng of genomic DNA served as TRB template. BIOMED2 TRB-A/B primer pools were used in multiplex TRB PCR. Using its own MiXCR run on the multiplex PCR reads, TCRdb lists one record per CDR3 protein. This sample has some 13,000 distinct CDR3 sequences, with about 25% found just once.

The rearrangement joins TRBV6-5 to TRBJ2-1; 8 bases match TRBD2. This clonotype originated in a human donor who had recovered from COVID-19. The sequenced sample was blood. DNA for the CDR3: TGTGCCAGCACTTTGACTAGCGCGGCGGGGGAGCAGTTCTTC. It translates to CASTLTSAAGEQFF.